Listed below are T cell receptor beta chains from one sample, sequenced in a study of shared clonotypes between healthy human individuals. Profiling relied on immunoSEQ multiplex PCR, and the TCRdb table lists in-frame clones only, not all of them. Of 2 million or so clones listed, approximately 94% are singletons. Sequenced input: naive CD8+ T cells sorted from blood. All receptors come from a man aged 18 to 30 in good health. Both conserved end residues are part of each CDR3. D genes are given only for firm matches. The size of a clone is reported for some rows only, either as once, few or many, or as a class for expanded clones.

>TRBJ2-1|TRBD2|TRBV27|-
TGTGCCAGCAGTCCAGGGGCCGGGACTAGCGGAGCGAGCTCTTACAATGAGCAGTTCTTC
CASSPGAGTSGASSYNEQFF
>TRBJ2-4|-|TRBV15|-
TGTGCCACCAGCAGAGATCGCTTACTAGCCAAAAACATTCAGTACTTC
CATSRDRLLAKNIQYF
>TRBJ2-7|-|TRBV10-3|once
TGTGCCATCAGTGACGGGCCGGACGAGCAGTACTTC
CAISDGPDEQYF
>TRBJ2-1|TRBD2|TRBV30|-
TGTGCCTGGAGTTCTGAACTAGCGGGAGGGATTGAGCAGTTCTTC
CAWSSELAGGIEQFF
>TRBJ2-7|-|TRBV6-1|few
TGTGCCAGCAGTGAAATACCCACGTCCTACGAGCAGTACTTC
CASSEIPTSYEQYF
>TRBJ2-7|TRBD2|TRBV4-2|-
TGTGCCAGCACCGAGCGGGGGGGGAGCTCCTACGAGCAGTACTTC
CASTERGGSSYEQYF
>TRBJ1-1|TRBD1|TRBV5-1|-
TGCGCCAGCAGCTTGGAGGGCAGGGGGCAACCGAACACTGAAGCTTTCTTT
CASSLEGRGQPNTEAFF
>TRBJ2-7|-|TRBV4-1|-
TGCGCCAGCAGCGACCGTTGGGACGGACGTGCCTACGAGCAGTACTTC
CASSDRWDGRAYEQYF
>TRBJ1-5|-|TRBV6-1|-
TGTGCCAGCAGTGAAGCGCCGTACAGTGGCCAGCCCCAGCATTTT
CASSEAPYSGQPQHF
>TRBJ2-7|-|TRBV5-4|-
TGTGCCAGCAGCTTGACGCAGGGTGACGAGCAGTACTTC
CASSLTQGDEQYF
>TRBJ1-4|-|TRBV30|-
TGTGCCTGGACCCCGGACTCCAATGAAAAACTGTTTTTT
CAWTPDSNEKLFF
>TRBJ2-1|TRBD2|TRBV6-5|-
TGTGCCAGCAGTTACTACGGGGGGAGCGAGCAGTTCTTC
CASSYYGGSEQFF
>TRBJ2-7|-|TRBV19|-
TGTGCCAGTAGTATAGGAGTCTTCTACGAGCAGTACTTC
CASSIGVFYEQYF
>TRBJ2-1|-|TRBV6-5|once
TGTGCCAGCAGTTTATCAGACCAATACAATGAGCAGTTCTTC
CASSLSDQYNEQFF
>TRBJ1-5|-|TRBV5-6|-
TGTGCCAGCAGCTTGAGTGGGGAGTGGCAGGGCGAGACGCCCCAGCATTTT
CASSLSGEWQGETPQHF
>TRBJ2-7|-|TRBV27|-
TGTGCCAGCAGCCCAACAACCATCAGGGTTACCTACGAGCAGTACTTC
CASSPTTIRVTYEQYF
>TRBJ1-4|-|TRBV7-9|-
TGTGCCAGCAGCTTGTATACAGGGATCACTAATGAAAAACTGTTTTTT
CASSLYTGITNEKLFF
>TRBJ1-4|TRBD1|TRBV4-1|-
TGCGCCAGCAGCCAAGACGCCACAGGGGTTAATGAAAAACTGTTTTTT
CASSQDATGVNEKLFF
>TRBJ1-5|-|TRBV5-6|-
TGTGCCAGCAGCTTAGAGGCGGACACGTATCAGCCCCAGCATTTT
CASSLEADTYQPQHF
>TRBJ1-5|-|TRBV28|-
TGTGCCAGCAGTTTCCCCCCAGCCCAGCATTTT
CASSFPPAQHF
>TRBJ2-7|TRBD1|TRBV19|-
TGTGCCAGTAGTCCAGGGACAGGGCTCTACGAGCAGTACTTC
CASSPGTGLYEQYF
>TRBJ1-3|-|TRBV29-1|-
TGCAGCGTCGGTGGGACAAATGGAAACACCATATATTTT
CSVGGTNGNTIYF
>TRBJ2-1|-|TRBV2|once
TGTGCCAGCAGTGCGTTCGGCGGGTACAATGAGCAGTTCTTC
CASSAFGGYNEQFF